Sequencing of this TCR beta chain was carried out in a study of blood T cells in healthy people across ages. A J-beta primer mix and a sample-barcoded 5' primer were used in a second PCR of about 7 to 12 cycles. TCRdb used MiXCR to reprocess the 5' RACE reads, holding one entry per CDR3 protein. The repertoire holds roughly 680,000 distinct CDR3 sequences, 52% seen once, with 13% in the top ten. Findings and caveats of the study: Naive CD4+ cell counts and diversity both ran higher in long-lived than in aged donors.

This clonotype was seen just once. The antigen is not known. Per individual sample, total RNA of at least 5.5 micrograms was extracted. The CDR3 is 13 amino acids. V lost 6 bases, J lost 7 bases, and 7 bases stayed unmatched. Germline CDR1 is DFQATT and CDR2 is SNEGSKA (reference sequence). The receptor comes from a woman of 80 years or more in good health. The V call is TRBV20-1, the J call TRBJ1-1, with 11 bases fitting TRBD1. Specimen: blood. CDR3 in amino acids: CSARRGQGVEAFF. The CDR3 DNA reads as TGCAGTGCGCGAAGGGGACAGGGGGTTGAAGCTTTCTTT.